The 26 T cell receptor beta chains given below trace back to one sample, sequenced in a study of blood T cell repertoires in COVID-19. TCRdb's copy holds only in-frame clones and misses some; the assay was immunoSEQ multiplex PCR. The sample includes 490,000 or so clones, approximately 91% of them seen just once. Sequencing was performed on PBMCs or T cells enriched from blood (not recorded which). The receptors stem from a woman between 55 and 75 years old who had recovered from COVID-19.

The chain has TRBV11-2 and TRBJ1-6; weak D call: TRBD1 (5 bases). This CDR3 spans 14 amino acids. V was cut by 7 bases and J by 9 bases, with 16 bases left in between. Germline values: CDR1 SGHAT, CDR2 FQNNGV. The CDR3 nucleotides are TGTGCCAGCAACACAGGTGTTAGGGGTTCACCCCTCCACTTT. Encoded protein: CASNTGVRGSPLHF.

This CDR3 is CASSPGVRGAGTGELFF. The CDR3 DNA follows: TGTGCCAGCAGTCCTGGGGTACGCGGGGCGGGCACCGGGGAGCTGTTTTTT. The genes are TRBV2 and TRBJ2-2, with D possibly being TRBD2 (6 bases). The V gene's germline CDR1 is SNHLY and CDR2 FYNNEI. The V end was cut by 5 bases, the J end by 4 bases, with 20 bases between. The CDR3 extends over 17 amino acids.

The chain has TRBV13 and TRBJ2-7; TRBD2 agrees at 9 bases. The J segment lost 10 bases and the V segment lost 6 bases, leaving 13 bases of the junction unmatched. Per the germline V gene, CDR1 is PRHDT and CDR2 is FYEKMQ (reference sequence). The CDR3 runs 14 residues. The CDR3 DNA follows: TGTGCCAGCAGTCCAAGTCTGGTAGCGGGGGACCAGTACTTC. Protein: CASSPSLVAGDQYF.

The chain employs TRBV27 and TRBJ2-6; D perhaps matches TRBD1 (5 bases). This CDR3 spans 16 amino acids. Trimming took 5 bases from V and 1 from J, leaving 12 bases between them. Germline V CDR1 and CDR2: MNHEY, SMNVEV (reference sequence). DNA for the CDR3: TGTGCCAGCAGTGTACACACAGGATCTGGGGCCAACGTCCTGACTTTC. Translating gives CASSVHTGSGANVLTF.

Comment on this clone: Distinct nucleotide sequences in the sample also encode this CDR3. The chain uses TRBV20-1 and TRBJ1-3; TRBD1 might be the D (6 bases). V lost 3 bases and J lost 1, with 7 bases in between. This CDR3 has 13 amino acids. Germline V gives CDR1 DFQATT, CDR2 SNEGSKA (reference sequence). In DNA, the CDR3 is TGCAGTGCTAGTACAGGGTCTGGAAACACCATATATTTT. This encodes CSASTGSGNTIYF.

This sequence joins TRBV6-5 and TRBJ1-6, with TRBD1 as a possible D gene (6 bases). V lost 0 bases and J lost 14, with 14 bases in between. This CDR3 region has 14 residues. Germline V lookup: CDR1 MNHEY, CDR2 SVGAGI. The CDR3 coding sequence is TGTGCCAGCAGTTACTCGAAGGACAGTTTCGCCCTCCACTTT. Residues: CASSYSKDSFALHF.

CDR3 loop: CASSEGWATNTGELFF. The CDR3 DNA follows: TGTGCCAGCAGTGAAGGTTGGGCGACGAACACCGGGGAGCTGTTTTTT. The V and J genes are TRBV2 and TRBJ2-2, with D unresolved. Trimming took off 1 base at V and 0 bases at J, with 9 bases between the two ends. The CDR3 length is 16 residues. Germline V gene lookup returns CDR1 SNHLY and CDR2 FYNNEI.

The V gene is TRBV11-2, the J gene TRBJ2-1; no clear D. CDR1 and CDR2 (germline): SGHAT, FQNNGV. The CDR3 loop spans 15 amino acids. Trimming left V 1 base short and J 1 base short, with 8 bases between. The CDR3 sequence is CASSLAGLSYNEQFF. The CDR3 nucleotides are TGTGCCAGCAGCTTAGCAGGTCTATCCTACAATGAGCAGTTCTTC.

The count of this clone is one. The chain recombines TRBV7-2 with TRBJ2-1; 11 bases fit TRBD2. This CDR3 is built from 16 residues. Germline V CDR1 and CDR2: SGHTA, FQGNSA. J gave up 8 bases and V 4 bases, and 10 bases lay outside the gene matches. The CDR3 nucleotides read TGTGCCAGCAGCTCCCAATTAGCGGGGGGGCCTTATGAGCAGTTCTTC. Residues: CASSSQLAGGPYEQFF.

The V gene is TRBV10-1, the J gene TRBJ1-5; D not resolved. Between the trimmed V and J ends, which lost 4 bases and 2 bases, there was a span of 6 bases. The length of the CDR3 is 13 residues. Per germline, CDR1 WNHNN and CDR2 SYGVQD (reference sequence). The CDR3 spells CASSAQRNQPQHF. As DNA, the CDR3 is TGCGCCAGCAGTGCACAGCGCAATCAGCCCCAGCATTTT.

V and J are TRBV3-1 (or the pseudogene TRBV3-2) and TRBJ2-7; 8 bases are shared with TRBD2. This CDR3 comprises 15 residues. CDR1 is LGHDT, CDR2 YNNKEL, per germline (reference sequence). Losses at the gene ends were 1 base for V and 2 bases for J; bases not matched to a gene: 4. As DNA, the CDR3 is TGTGCCAGCAGCCAAGGGGGTAGCGGGACCTACGAGCAGTACTTC. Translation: CASSQGGSGTYEQYF.

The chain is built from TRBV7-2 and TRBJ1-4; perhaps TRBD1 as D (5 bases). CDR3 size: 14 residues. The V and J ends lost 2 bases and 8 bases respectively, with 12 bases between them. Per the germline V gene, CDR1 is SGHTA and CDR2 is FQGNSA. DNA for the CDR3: TGTGCCAGCAGCTTAAGGGGTATCGGGGAAAAACTGTTTTTT. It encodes CASSLRGIGEKLFF.

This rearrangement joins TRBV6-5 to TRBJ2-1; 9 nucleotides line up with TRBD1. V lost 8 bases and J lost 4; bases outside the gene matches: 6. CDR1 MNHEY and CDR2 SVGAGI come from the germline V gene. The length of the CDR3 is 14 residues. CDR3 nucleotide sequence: TGTGCCAGCCGGTCGGGGACAGGGTACAATGAGCAGTTCTTC. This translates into CASRSGTGYNEQFF.

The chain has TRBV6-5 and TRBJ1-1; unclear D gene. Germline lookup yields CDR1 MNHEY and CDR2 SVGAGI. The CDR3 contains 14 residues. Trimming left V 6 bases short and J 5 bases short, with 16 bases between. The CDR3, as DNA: TGTGCCAGCAGCAACGTCGGGGTAGGGACTGAAGCTTTCTTT. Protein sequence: CASSNVGVGTEAFF.

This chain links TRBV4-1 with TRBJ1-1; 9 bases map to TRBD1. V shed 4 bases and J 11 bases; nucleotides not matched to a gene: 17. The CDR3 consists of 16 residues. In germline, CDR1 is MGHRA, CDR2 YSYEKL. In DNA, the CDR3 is TGCGCCAGCAGCCCAATCAACAGGGGGCGACTGGAGGGGGCTTTCTTT. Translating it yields CASSPINRGRLEGAFF.

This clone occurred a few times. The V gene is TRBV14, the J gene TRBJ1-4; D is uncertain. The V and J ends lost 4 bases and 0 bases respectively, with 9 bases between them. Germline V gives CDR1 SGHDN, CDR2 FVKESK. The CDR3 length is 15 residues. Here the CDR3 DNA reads TGTGCCAGCAGCCCCACTAGGGCAACTAATGAAAAACTGTTTTTT. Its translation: CASSPTRATNEKLFF.

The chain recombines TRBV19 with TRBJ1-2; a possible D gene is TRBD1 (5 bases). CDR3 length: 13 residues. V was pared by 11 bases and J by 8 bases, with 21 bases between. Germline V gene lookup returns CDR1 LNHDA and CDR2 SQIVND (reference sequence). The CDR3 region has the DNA TGTGCCTCCGAGAAGGGACTTACGAGGGGCTACACCTTC. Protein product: CASEKGLTRGYTF.

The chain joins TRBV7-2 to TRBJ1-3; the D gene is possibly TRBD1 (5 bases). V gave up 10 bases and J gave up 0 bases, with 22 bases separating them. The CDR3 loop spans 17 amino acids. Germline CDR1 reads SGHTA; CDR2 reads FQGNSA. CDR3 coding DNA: TGTGCCACTGGAGGGGACGGACTATCCCTCTCTGGAAACACCATATATTTT. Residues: CATGGDGLSLSGNTIYF.

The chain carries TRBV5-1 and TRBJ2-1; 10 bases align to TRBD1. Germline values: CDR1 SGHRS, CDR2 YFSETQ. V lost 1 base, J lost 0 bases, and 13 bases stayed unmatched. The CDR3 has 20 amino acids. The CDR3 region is CASSLSAPLTGGSSYNEQFF. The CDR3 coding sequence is TGCGCCAGCAGCTTGTCGGCCCCCTTGACAGGGGGCAGCTCCTACAATGAGCAGTTCTTC.

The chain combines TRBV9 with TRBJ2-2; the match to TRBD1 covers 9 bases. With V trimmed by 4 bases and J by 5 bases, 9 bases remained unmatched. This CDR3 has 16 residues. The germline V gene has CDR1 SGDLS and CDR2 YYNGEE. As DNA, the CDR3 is TGTGCCAGCAGCCCGTACAGGGGGCTTCGGACCGGGGAGCTGTTTTTT. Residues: CASSPYRGLRTGELFF.

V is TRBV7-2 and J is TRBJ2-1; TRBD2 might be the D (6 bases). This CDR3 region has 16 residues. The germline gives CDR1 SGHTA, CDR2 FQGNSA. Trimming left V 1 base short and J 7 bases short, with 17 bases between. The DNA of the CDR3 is TGTGCCAGCAGCTTAGTAGGTGGCGGGGTATTTAATGAGCAGTTCTTC. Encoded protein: CASSLVGGGVFNEQFF.

Here the CDR3 reads CASSRGLARETQYF. CDR3 nucleotides: TGCGCCAGCAGCCGCGGACTAGCGAGAGAGACCCAGTACTTC. This chain links TRBV4-1 with TRBJ2-5, with 9 nucleotides matching TRBD2. Trimming removed 4 bases from V and 4 bases from J; junction bases left unmatched: 4. From germline, CDR1 is MGHRA and CDR2 YSYEKL. The CDR3 runs 14 residues.

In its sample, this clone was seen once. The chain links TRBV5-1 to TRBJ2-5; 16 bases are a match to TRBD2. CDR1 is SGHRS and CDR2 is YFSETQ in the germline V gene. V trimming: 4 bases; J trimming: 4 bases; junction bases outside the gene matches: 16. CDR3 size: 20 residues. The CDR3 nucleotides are TGCGCCAGCAGCCGTCAAACTCCGGGACTAGCGGGGGGGTACGGAGAGACCCAGTACTTC. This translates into CASSRQTPGLAGGYGETQYF.

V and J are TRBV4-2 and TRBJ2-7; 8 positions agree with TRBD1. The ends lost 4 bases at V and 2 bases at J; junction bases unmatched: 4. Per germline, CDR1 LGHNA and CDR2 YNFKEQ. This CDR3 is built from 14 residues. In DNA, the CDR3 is TGTGCCAGCAGCCCCCGACAGGGGCCCTACGAGCAGTACTTC. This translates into CASSPRQGPYEQYF.

The CDR3 DNA reads as TGTGCCAGCAGCTTTCAAGATCCCAGGGCAGATACGCAGTATTTT. This translates into CASSFQDPRADTQYF. The chain employs TRBV5-8 and TRBJ2-3; tentative D call: TRBD1 (5 bases). The CDR3 length is 15 residues. V dropped 2 bases and J dropped 4 bases, with 14 bases sitting between them. In germline, CDR1 is SGHTS, CDR2 YDEGEE. Filled out from reference TRBV5-8 and TRBJ2-3, the complete variable domain reads EAGVTQSPTHLIKTRGQQATLRCSPISGHTSVYWYQQALGLGLQFLLWYDEGEERNRGNFPPRFSGRQFPNYSSELNVNALELEDSALYLCASSFQDPRADTQYFGPGTRLTVL.

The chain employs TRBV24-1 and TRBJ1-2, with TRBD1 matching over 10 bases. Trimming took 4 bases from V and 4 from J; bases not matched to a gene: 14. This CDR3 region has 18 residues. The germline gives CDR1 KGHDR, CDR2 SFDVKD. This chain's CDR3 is CATSDRTTGTGVGYGYTF. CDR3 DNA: TGTGCCACCAGTGACAGGACTACCGGGACAGGGGTTGGCTATGGCTACACCTTC.